The next 3 T cell receptor beta chains were all read from a single sample in a study of identical twins. Each CDR3 protein gets one entry after TCRdb re-called the 5' RACE reads with MiXCR. Of roughly 1.6 million distinct CDR3 sequences listed, around 33% are singletons. The sample was cord blood. These TCRs come from a newborn girl in good health.

This clonotype was counted between two and nine times. The chain is built from TRBV20-1 and TRBJ1-6, with 7 bases lining up with TRBD1. This CDR3 contains 15 residues. Germline V gene data show CDR1 as DFQATT and CDR2 as SNEGSKA (reference sequence). With 3 bases clipped from V and 7 bases from J, the junction kept 9 bases outside the gene matches. The CDR3 region has the DNA TGCAGTGCTAGGACTTGGGACAGTTTAAATTCACCCCTCCACTTT. Encoded protein: CSARTWDSLNSPLHF.

This clonotype has just a few counts. V is TRBV5-1 and J is TRBJ1-5; 8 bases fit TRBD1. Germline-derived CDR1 and CDR2 are SGHRS and YFSETQ. The CDR3 is 16 amino acids. Losses at the gene ends were 2 bases for V and 0 bases for J; bases not matched to a gene: 4. CDR3: CASSFETGDSNQPQHF. DNA of the CDR3: TGCGCCAGCAGCTTTGAGACAGGGGATAGCAATCAGCCCCAGCATTTT.

The chain combines TRBV19 with TRBJ2-1, with TRBD1 as a possible D gene (6 bases). The CDR3 spans 16 residues. Germline loops: CDR1 LNHDA, CDR2 SQIVND (reference sequence). Trimming pared 3 bases from V and 8 bases from J, leaving 20 bases between. The CDR3 coding sequence is TGTGCCAGTAGTATGGAAACCGGGACACTTGGCCATGAGCAGTTCTTC. Translated: CASSMETGTLGHEQFF.